This T cell receptor (beta chain) was identified during a study of T cell repertoires in cytomegalovirus infection. There are 17 residues in the CDR3. V shed 0 bases and J 4 bases; nucleotides not matched to a gene: 7. CDR1 is SGHVS, CDR2 FQNEAQ, per germline. Study results and limitations: HLA-C-restricted CMV clonotypes gave the most frequent clonotype in two of eight donors.

In TCRdb, the reads were re-called with MiXCR into one record per CDR3 protein. The top ten hold 20% to 30% of the sample, which has nearly 550,000 distinct CDR3 sequences, 16% seen once. This clonotype has ten or more counts. Its antigen is as yet unknown. The receptor was isolated from a human donor in good health (CMV status not recorded). Some clones in this sample may be carry-over from other donors' samples. The V call is TRBV7-8, the J call TRBJ2-2; 8 nucleotides align to TRBD2. The source material was CD8+ T cells from PBMCs. The CDR3 region has the DNA TGTGCCAGCAGCTTAGCGCGGGGGGTAGCGCCCACCGGGGAGCTGTTTTTT. This encodes CASSLARGVAPTGELFF.